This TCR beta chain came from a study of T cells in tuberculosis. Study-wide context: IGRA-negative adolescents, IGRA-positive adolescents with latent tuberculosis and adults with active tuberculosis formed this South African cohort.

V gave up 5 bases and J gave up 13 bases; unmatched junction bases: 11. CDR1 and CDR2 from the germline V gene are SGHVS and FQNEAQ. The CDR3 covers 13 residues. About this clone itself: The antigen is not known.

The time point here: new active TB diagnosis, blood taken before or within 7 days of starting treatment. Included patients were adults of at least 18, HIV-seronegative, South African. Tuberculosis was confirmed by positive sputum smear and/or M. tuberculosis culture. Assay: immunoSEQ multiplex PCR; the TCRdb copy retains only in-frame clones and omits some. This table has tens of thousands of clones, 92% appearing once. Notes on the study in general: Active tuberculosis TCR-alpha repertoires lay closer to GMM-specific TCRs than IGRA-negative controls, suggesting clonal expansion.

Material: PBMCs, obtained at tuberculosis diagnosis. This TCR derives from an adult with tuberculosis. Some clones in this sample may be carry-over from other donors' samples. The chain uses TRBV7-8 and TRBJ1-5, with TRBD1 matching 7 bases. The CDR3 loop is CASSVRTSGQQHF. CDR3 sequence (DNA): TGTGCCAGCAGCGTCCGGACCTCGGGACAGCAGCATTTT.